This T cell receptor beta chain originates from a study of blood T cells in healthy people across ages. Points from the study as a whole: The study could not conclusively compare naive and antigen-experienced cells, given its unsorted PBMCs.

Isolated per sample were at least 7 million PBMCs. For the second PCR, which ran for about 6 to 11 cycles, a sample-barcoded 5' primer and a J-beta primer mix were used. Every single cDNA molecule received a tag from a template-switch adaptor with 12 random nucleotides. Every sample gave at least 2.5 million paired-end reads containing CDR3. TCRdb analysed the 5' RACE reads with MiXCR anew, one entry per CDR3 protein. The sample holds just over 800,000 distinct CDR3 sequences, 62% seen once. Details on this clonotype: No antigen is known for it.

J was trimmed by 1 base and V by 6 bases; bases with no gene match: 3. Per the germline V gene, CDR1 is DFQATT and CDR2 is SNEGSKA (reference sequence). The CDR3 is made up of 14 amino acids. This chain uses TRBV20-1 with TRBJ2-4, with TRBD1 matching 10 bases. The sequenced material came from blood. The receptor was derived from a man aged 25-45 years in good health. The CDR3 region has the DNA TGCAGTGCGACAGGGGGCCGGGCCAAAAACATTCAGTACTTC. Translating it yields CSATGGRAKNIQYF.